This T cell receptor (beta chain) stems from a study of cytomegalovirus exposure and HLA in healthy donors. This clone was seen just once. CDR1 MNHEY and CDR2 SMNVEV come from the germline V gene (reference sequence). CDR3 length: 15 amino acids. With 7 bases clipped from V and 3 bases from J, the junction kept 7 bases outside the gene matches. The PCR employed 60 Vbeta primers together with 13 Jbeta primers. Profiling relied on immunoSEQ multiplex PCR, and the TCRdb table lists in-frame clones only, not all of them. The repertoire has about 170,000 clones, about 59% of them found once; the top ten carry around 2.9%.

V gene TRBV27 combines with J gene TRBJ2-3, with TRBD2 identical over 10 bases. The sample consisted of PBMCs. The clonotype was recovered from a man in his forties or fifties in good health and CMV-seronegative. CDR3 amino acids: CASNLSGRATDTQYF. The CDR3 nucleotides read TGTGCCAGCAACCTGAGCGGGAGGGCGACAGATACGCAGTATTTT.